Following are 25 T cell receptor beta chains from one sample sequenced in a study of graft-versus-host responses after intestinal transplantation. No antigen has been assigned to these receptors. The protocol was immunoSEQ multiplex PCR, while the TCRdb copy is restricted to in-frame clones and leaves out a portion. The sample lists roughly 100,000 clones, over 85% occurring once. Sequencing was performed on unstimulated CD8+ T cells sorted from spleen or lymph node cells, taken before intestinal transplant. The receptors come from a human donor who received an intestinal transplant.

DNA of the CDR3: TGTGCCAGCAGCTTAGAGGAGGGGAACCAAGAGACCCAGTACTTC. Translated: CASSLEEGNQETQYF. The chain employs TRBV7-2 and TRBJ2-5; maybe TRBD2 (6 bases). Trimming took off 1 base at V and 0 bases at J, with 9 bases between the two ends. Germline-derived CDR1 and CDR2 are SGHTA and FQGNSA. CDR3 length: 15 amino acids.

V gene TRBV7-9 combines with J gene TRBJ1-1; D unclear. Germline V lookup: CDR1 SEHNR, CDR2 FQNEAQ (reference sequence). The V gene lost 1 base and the J gene lost 0 bases, with 12 bases spanning the gap. This CDR3 region has 16 residues. The CDR3 reads CASSLEQTMMNTEAFF. CDR3 bases: TGTGCCAGCAGCTTAGAACAAACGATGATGAACACTGAAGCTTTCTTT. Combining the CDR3 with reference TRBV7-9 and TRBJ1-1 gives the whole variable domain DTGVSQNPRHKITKRGQNVTFRCDPISEHNRLYWYRQTLGQGPEFLTYFQNEAQLEKSRLLSDRFSAERPKGSFSTLEIQRTEQGDSAMYLCASSLEQTMMNTEAFFGQGTRLTVV.

The rearrangement links TRBV10-1 to TRBJ1-5; D remains ambiguous. Germline V gene data show CDR1 as WNHNN and CDR2 as SYGVQD (reference sequence). The CDR3 totals 14 residues. V was trimmed by 6 bases and J by 7 bases, leaving 16 bases between them. The CDR3 is CASRERWEEQPQHF. CDR3 coding DNA: TGCGCCAGCAGGGAGCGGTGGGAGGAACAGCCCCAGCATTTT.

This clone was recorded only once. This rearrangement joins TRBV30 to TRBJ2-5, with 10 bases matching TRBD2. The CDR3 runs 15 residues. V trimming: 3 bases; J trimming: 5 bases; junction bases outside the gene matches: 9. Germline V gene data show CDR1 as GTSNPN and CDR2 as SVGIG (reference sequence). The DNA of the CDR3 is TGTGCCTGGAGGATCCAGCGGGGGGGCTACGAGACCCAGTACTTC. This sequence encodes CAWRIQRGGYETQYF. The variable domain in full, completed from reference TRBV30 and TRBJ2-5, reads SQTIHQWPATLVQPVGSPLSLECTVEGTSNPNLYWYRQAAGRGLQLLFYSVGIGQISSEVPQNLSASRPQDRQFILSSKKLLLSDSGFYLCAWRIQRGGYETQYFGPGTRLLVL.

This chain uses TRBV14 with TRBJ1-2; 9 bases agree with TRBD1. The CDR3 contains 13 residues. The V gene end was trimmed by 4 bases and the J gene end by 5 bases; junction bases not matched to a gene: 2. Germline V gene lookup returns CDR1 SGHDN and CDR2 FVKESK. This CDR3 is CASSPGTGYGYTF. Here the CDR3 DNA reads TGTGCCAGCAGCCCAGGGACAGGGTATGGCTACACCTTC.

This chain uses TRBV7-2 with TRBJ2-7; D may be TRBD1 (6 bases). V was cut by 2 bases and J by 5 bases, with 16 bases left in between. The length of the CDR3 is 15 residues. CDR1 is SGHTA, CDR2 FQGNSA, per germline. The CDR3 DNA reads as TGTGCCAGCAGCTTAAGAGGACAGAGGTGGGACGAGCAGTACTTC. Translation gives CASSLRGQRWDEQYF.

V and J are TRBV15 and TRBJ2-1, with 8 nucleotides matching TRBD1. With 0 bases clipped from V and 8 bases from J, the junction kept 9 bases outside the gene matches. Germline values: CDR1 LNHNV, CDR2 YYDKDF (reference sequence). The CDR3 is made up of 16 amino acids. The DNA of the CDR3 is TGTGCCACCAGCAGAGATGCTCAGGGGGCGAGGGATGAGCAGTTCTTC. It specifies CATSRDAQGARDEQFF.

The V gene is TRBV7-9, the J gene TRBJ2-1, with 7 positions matching TRBD1. The CDR3 length is 17 residues. Trimming took 3 bases from V and 4 from J; bases not matched to a gene: 12. The V gene's germline CDR1 is SEHNR and CDR2 FQNEAQ (reference sequence). The CDR3 is CASSFRGPGQWYNEQFF. The DNA for the CDR3 is TGTGCCAGCAGCTTTCGGGGACCGGGACAGTGGTACAATGAGCAGTTCTTC. The variable domain in full, with the rest retrieved from reference TRBV7-9 and TRBJ2-1, is DTGVSQNPRHKITKRGQNVTFRCDPISEHNRLYWYRQTLGQGPEFLTYFQNEAQLEKSRLLSDRFSAERPKGSFSTLEIQRTEQGDSAMYLCASSFRGPGQWYNEQFFGPGTRLTVL.

The rearrangement links TRBV7-9 to TRBJ1-1, with 7 bases matching TRBD1. Germline V lookup: CDR1 SEHNR, CDR2 FQNEAQ (reference sequence). Trimming took 4 bases from V and 2 from J; bases not matched to a gene: 4. This CDR3 contains 14 residues. This CDR3 is CASSSYRGNTEAFF. As DNA, the CDR3 is TGTGCCAGCAGCTCATACAGGGGAAACACTGAAGCTTTCTTT.

The genes are TRBV9 and TRBJ2-1; a possible D gene is TRBD2 (6 bases). The CDR3 totals 16 residues. Germline values: CDR1 SGDLS, CDR2 YYNGEE. V shed 0 bases and J shed 8 bases, with 18 bases lying between them. CDR3 bases: TGTGCCAGCAGCGTAGAGGGTAGCGGTCTGGGGGATGAGCAGTTCTTC. As protein: CASSVEGSGLGDEQFF.

This rearrangement joins TRBV9 to TRBJ1-2, with 7 positions matching TRBD1. V gave up 0 bases and J gave up 2 bases; unmatched junction bases: 10. The CDR3 length is 17 residues. Germline V CDR1 and CDR2: SGDLS, YYNGEE. As DNA, the CDR3 is TGTGCCAGCAGCGTAGCTTCGGACAGGCAGGTCAACTATGGCTACACCTTC. Its protein product is CASSVASDRQVNYGYTF.

In this sample, this clone turned up once. This rearrangement joins TRBV27 to TRBJ1-4; TRBD1 is a possible D gene (5 bases). CDR1 is MNHEY and CDR2 is SMNVEV in the germline V gene (reference sequence). Trimming shortened V by 8 bases and J by 8 bases, and 15 bases separated the two germline ends. The CDR3 has 13 amino acids. Written as DNA, the CDR3 is TGTGCCAGCCTTGGGCGGGGCGGGGAAAAACTGTTTTTT. Its protein product is CASLGRGGEKLFF. Full variable domain (remainder filled in from reference TRBV27 and TRBJ1-4): EAQVTQNPRYLITVTGKKLTVTCSQNMNHEYMSWYRQDPGLGLRQIYYSMNVEVTDKGDVPEGYKVSRKEKRNFPLILESPSPNQTSLYFCASLGRGGEKLFFGSGTQLSVL.

This clone occurred once. The chain combines TRBV15 with TRBJ2-5; D perhaps matches TRBD1 (6 bases). The CDR3 is 13 amino acids. Per the germline V gene, CDR1 is LNHNV and CDR2 is YYDKDF (reference sequence). Trimming took 5 bases from V and 4 from J, leaving 11 bases between them. For the CDR3, the DNA is TGTGCCACCAGCGCACGAGGGGGAGAGACCCAGTACTTC. Translated, it gives CATSARGGETQYF.

The chain couples TRBV11-2 to TRBJ2-1; no firm D call. Per the germline V gene, CDR1 is SGHAT and CDR2 is FQNNGV. This CDR3 is 11 amino acids long. Trimming stripped 5 bases from V and 7 bases from J, with 6 bases between. The CDR3 DNA sequence: TGTGCCAGCAGCCAAAATAATGAGCAGTTCTTC. This codes for CASSQNNEQFF.

The V gene is TRBV14, the J gene TRBJ2-2, with 10 bases identical to TRBD1. This CDR3 region has 16 residues. CDR1 SGHDN and CDR2 FVKESK come from the germline V gene. The junction had 8 bases not matched to a gene; V was cut back by 4 bases and J by 6 bases. CDR3 sequence reads: CASSLLTGGAAGELFF. The CDR3 DNA is TGTGCCAGCAGCCTCCTGACAGGGGGCGCAGCCGGGGAGCTGTTTTTT.

This sequence joins TRBV10-3 and TRBJ2-1, with a tentative D call TRBD2 (6 bases). V lost 3 bases and J 2 bases, leaving 11 bases between the germline ends. The V gene's germline CDR1 is ENHRY and CDR2 SYGVKD. The CDR3 length is 15 residues. The CDR3 loop is CAISDGAGPYNEQFF. CDR3 nucleotide sequence: TGTGCCATCAGTGATGGAGCGGGCCCCTACAATGAGCAGTTCTTC.

This chain connects TRBV5-1 to TRBJ2-2; no reliable D call. The V gene lost 4 bases and the J gene lost 6 bases, with 34 bases spanning the gap. The CDR3 has 21 amino acids. The germline V gene has CDR1 SGHRS and CDR2 YFSETQ. The CDR3 loop reads CASSPQPLTDSHIDSSGELFF. CDR3 DNA: TGCGCCAGCAGCCCCCAGCCCCTCACAGATTCCCATATTGATTCTTCCGGGGAGCTGTTTTTT.

This clone was picked up a small number of times. The V gene is TRBV7-9, the J gene TRBJ1-4, with 7 bases aligning to TRBD1. The ends lost 8 bases at V and 0 bases at J; junction bases unmatched: 12. Germline CDR1 is SEHNR and CDR2 is FQNEAQ (reference sequence). The length of the CDR3 is 17 residues. This CDR3 reads CASGRDRWWATNEKLFF. The CDR3 DNA reads TGTGCCAGCGGCCGGGACAGATGGTGGGCAACTAATGAAAAACTGTTTTTT.

The chain employs TRBV27 and TRBJ2-1; D remains ambiguous. Trimming removed 3 bases at V and 4 bases at J, with 7 bases between. CDR1 is MNHEY and CDR2 is SMNVEV in the germline V gene (reference sequence). This CDR3 has 13 residues. CDR3 sequence reads: CASSFALYNEQFF. DNA for the CDR3: TGTGCCAGCAGTTTCGCGCTTTACAATGAGCAGTTCTTC.

The sample holds one count of this clone. The rearrangement links TRBV2 to TRBJ1-2; D unclear. The length of the CDR3 is 11 residues. Germline V gene sequence: CDR1 SNHLY, CDR2 FYNNEI. The V end was cut by 8 bases, the J end by 2 bases, with 6 bases between. The DNA of the CDR3 is TGTGCCAGCGGAGGGAACTATGGCTACACCTTC. Protein product: CASGGNYGYTF.

The CDR3 reads CASSFTGYNEQFF. CDR3 nucleotide sequence: TGTGCCAGCAGCTTTACGGGCTACAATGAGCAGTTCTTC. The V and J genes are TRBV7-9 and TRBJ2-1, with D unclear. V was trimmed by 3 bases and J by 3 bases, leaving 6 bases between them. The germline CDR1 and CDR2 sequences are SEHNR and FQNEAQ (reference sequence). This CDR3 spans 13 amino acids.

The CDR3: CASSGRTGDLFNYGYTF. The CDR3 bases are TGTGCCAGCAGCGGCCGGACAGGGGACCTCTTTAACTATGGCTACACCTTC. V gene TRBV11-2 combines with J gene TRBJ1-2; 9 bases map to TRBD1. Germline loops: CDR1 SGHAT, CDR2 FQNNGV. There are 17 residues in the CDR3. V shed 5 bases and J 1 base; nucleotides not matched to a gene: 11. The full variable domain, its missing parts supplied by reference TRBV11-2 and TRBJ1-2, is EAGVAQSPRYKIIEKRQSVAFWCNPISGHATLYWYQQILGQGPKLLIQFQNNGVVDDSQLPKDRFSAERLKGVDSTLKIQPAKLEDSAVYLCASSGRTGDLFNYGYTFGSGTRLTVV.

This chain links TRBV6-5 with TRBJ2-1; TRBD1 agrees at 7 bases. Germline V gene lookup returns CDR1 MNHEY and CDR2 SVGAGI. The CDR3 sequence is 12 residues long. The ends lost 6 bases at V and 10 bases at J; junction bases unmatched: 6. The chain's CDR3 is CASSPGTAEQFF. The CDR3 nucleotides are TGTGCCAGCAGCCCCGGGACAGCCGAGCAGTTCTTC.

The chain couples TRBV15 to TRBJ2-3, with 9 bases fitting TRBD2. The germline gives CDR1 LNHNV, CDR2 YYDKDF (reference sequence). CDR3 size: 16 residues. After removal of 5 bases from V and 1 base from J, the junction contained 7 bases not matched to a gene. The CDR3, as DNA: TGTGCCACCAGCGGCGGGGGGGCCAAGGGCACAGATACGCAGTATTTT. It encodes CATSGGGAKGTDTQYF.

CDR3 bases: TGTGCCAGCAGTTACGGGGACTTTGAGCGGGCTTTCTTT. As protein: CASSYGDFERAFF. J is TRBJ1-1 and V is TRBV6-5, with D maybe TRBD1 (5 bases). The V gene's germline CDR1 is MNHEY and CDR2 SVGAGI. V was shortened by 2 bases and J by 11 bases, with 15 bases between the two germline ends. CDR3 length equals 13 residues.